A single sample gave rise to the 10 T cell receptor beta chains below, sequenced in a study of CD8+ T cells in alopecia areata. Sequencing templates came from extracted RNA that was reverse transcribed into cDNA. Profiling relied on immunoSEQ multiplex PCR, and the TCRdb table lists in-frame clones only, not all of them. The sample carries roughly 200,000 clones, almost 65% recorded once. Sequenced material: CD4+ T cells sorted from blood, taken at week 0. The receptor set was obtained from a human donor with alopecia areata.

This clone has only a few counts. The V and J genes are TRBV7-9 and TRBJ1-5; possibly TRBD1 for D (6 bases). Looked up from germline, CDR1 is SEHNR and CDR2 is FQNEAQ (reference sequence). The CDR3 contains 13 residues. V was clipped by 7 bases and J by 5 bases, with 12 bases between them. The CDR3 sequence: CASTVSGDQPQHF. The CDR3 nucleotides read TGTGCCAGCACCGTCTCAGGGGATCAGCCCCAGCATTTT.

The rearrangement joins TRBV28 to TRBJ2-7, with D possibly being TRBD1 or TRBD2 (6 bases each). The germline V and J ends were trimmed by 5 bases and 5 bases, with 13 bases remaining between them. CDR1 is MDHEN, CDR2 SYDVKM, per germline. The CDR3 consists of 13 residues. The DNA of the CDR3 is TGTGCCAGCAGTGCCGGGGGCTGGGACGAGCAGTACTTC. Protein: CASSAGGWDEQYF.

There are a few counts of this clone. This chain connects TRBV5-1 to TRBJ2-3, with 8 bases matching TRBD1. V lost 3 bases, J lost 0 bases, and 3 bases stayed unmatched. The CDR3 contains 15 residues. Per the germline V gene, CDR1 is SGHRS and CDR2 is YFSETQ. CDR3 region: CASSSGGRSTDTQYF. CDR3 nucleotide sequence: TGCGCCAGCAGCTCAGGGGGCCGTAGCACAGATACGCAGTATTTT.

The V call is TRBV5-6, the J call TRBJ1-2; 7 bases fit TRBD1. CDR1 is SGHDT and CDR2 is YYEEEE in the germline V gene. The CDR3 spans 13 residues. J was trimmed by 8 bases and V by 4 bases; bases with no gene match: 8. CDR3 protein: CASSLGTAGGYTF. CDR3 bases: TGTGCCAGCAGCCTCGGGACAGCGGGAGGCTACACCTTC.

V and J are TRBV5-6 and TRBJ2-7; no definite D call. The germline gives CDR1 SGHDT, CDR2 YYEEEE. The CDR3 has 14 residues. Trimming took off 4 bases at V and 2 bases at J, with 13 bases between the two ends. The CDR3 nucleotides read TGTGCCAGCAGCACATTCTTACCGCCCTACGAGCAGTACTTC. Protein: CASSTFLPPYEQYF.

This clone appeared many times. The chain carries TRBV7-6 and TRBJ1-5, with D hard to call. The V end was cut by 1 base, the J end by 4 bases, with 11 bases between. The CDR3 is 15 residues long. Germline V CDR1 and CDR2: SGHVS, FNYEAQ. CDR3: CASSLVAGRNQPQHF. CDR3 DNA: TGTGCCAGCAGCTTAGTGGCAGGACGGAATCAGCCCCAGCATTTT.

This chain connects TRBV19 to TRBJ1-1; unclear D gene. Germline CDR1 and CDR2: LNHDA and SQIVND (reference sequence). The ends were cut back, 7 bases at V and 1 base at J, with 10 bases in the middle. The CDR3 extends over 13 amino acids. This CDR3 reads CASTVTRNTEAFF. The CDR3 coding sequence is TGTGCCAGTACGGTGACTAGGAACACTGAAGCTTTCTTT.

The chain uses TRBV29-1 and TRBJ2-3; TRBD1 might be the D (6 bases). Deletions cut 0 bases from V and 5 bases from J, with 12 bases between. Germline values: CDR1 SQVTM, CDR2 ANQGSEA. The CDR3 runs to 14 residues. The CDR3: CSVEDPTRGDTQYF. The CDR3 DNA reads TGCAGCGTTGAAGACCCGACCAGGGGAGATACGCAGTATTTT.

The rearrangement joins TRBV27 to TRBJ2-6; 9 nucleotides line up with TRBD1. The germline V gene has CDR1 MNHEY and CDR2 SMNVEV (reference sequence). The CDR3 is 15 residues long. The V segment lost 4 bases and the J segment 3 bases; nucleotides outside the gene matches: 1. CDR3 DNA: TGTGCCAGCAGTTGGGACAGGGTTGGGGCCAACGTCCTGACTTTC. Translated, it gives CASSWDRVGANVLTF.

The chain is built from TRBV7-2 and TRBJ1-2; D perhaps matches TRBD1 (5 bases). V shed 1 base and J shed 2 bases, with 11 bases lying between them. The germline CDR1 and CDR2 sequences are SGHTA and FQGNSA. There are 15 residues in the CDR3. The CDR3: CASSLGEGPNYGYTF. DNA of the CDR3: TGTGCCAGCAGCTTAGGCGAGGGGCCGAACTATGGCTACACCTTC.